This TCR beta chain was sequenced in a study of cytomegalovirus exposure and HLA in healthy donors. Study-wide findings and caveats: DRB1 showed the most TCR associations and HLA-C the fewest in a later analysis, as rates varied by HLA locus.

A note on this clone: The antigen is not known.

With 60 Vbeta and 13 Jbeta primers, the PCR was carried out. Profiled with immunoSEQ multiplex PCR; TCRdb holds only in-frame clones, not every one. The data contain 150,000 to 200,000 clones, about 80% of them singletons. Trimming pared 4 bases from V and 1 base from J, leaving 7 bases between. Germline CDR1 reads SGHAT; CDR2 reads FQNNGV. The CDR3 consists of 13 residues. The specimen was PBMCs. The chain joins TRBV11-2 to TRBJ2-5; D is unclear. This clonotype was sampled from a boy aged 5-17 years in good health and CMV-seronegative. CDR3 in amino acids: CASSYSLQETQYF. The CDR3 coding sequence is TGTGCCAGCAGCTATTCCCTCCAAGAGACCCAGTACTTC. The full variable domain, in which reference TRBV11-2 and TRBJ2-5 provide the parts outside the CDR3, is EAGVAQSPRYKIIEKRQSVAFWCNPISGHATLYWYQQILGQGPKLLIQFQNNGVVDDSQLPKDRFSAERLKGVDSTLKIQPAKLEDSAVYLCASSYSLQETQYFGPGTRLLVL.